This TCR beta chain was obtained from a study of T cells in narcolepsy. Findings and limits, study-wide: Reportedly, autoreactive clonotypes were serially detected in patients' blood but not controls'.

Notes on this clone: The antigen remains undetermined.

Clones were read by immunoSEQ multiplex PCR, and TCRdb kept only the in-frame ones, dropping some. This repertoire shows approximately 35,000 clones, 70% to 85% found once; its top ten account for 2.3%. This CDR3 region has 11 residues. Germline loops: CDR1 MDHEN, CDR2 SYDVKM. Trimming stripped 6 bases from V and 6 bases from J, with 6 bases between. Material for sequencing was memory (CD45RA-) CD4+ T cells from blood. The chain carries TRBV28 and TRBJ2-1; a weak D match, TRBD2 (5 bases). The origin of this receptor is a human donor in good health. In DNA form, the CDR3 reads TGTGCCAGCAGCAGCGGCAATGAGCAGTTCTTC. Translated, it gives CASSSGNEQFF.